A single T cell receptor beta chain is shown here with its context. Its antigen is not identified. The V gene's germline CDR1 is SGHAT and CDR2 FQNNGV. The CDR3 loop spans 14 amino acids. The junction had 8 bases not matched to a gene; V was cut back by 4 bases and J by 8 bases. This sample was included in a study of T cell repertoires in cytomegalovirus infection. At the level of the study: Public TCR beta signatures provided an indication of both CMV infection and a matching HLA type.

TCRdb re-called the reads through MiXCR, storing one row per CDR3 protein. The data show around 130,000 distinct CDR3 sequences, 20% to 30% seen once. Study-wide points: People with CMV and the relevant HLA were identified by cumulative public TCR beta family frequency. Within the response measured ex vivo, HLA-C-restricted CMV-specific TCR beta clonotypes were dominant.

Sequenced material: PBMCs, sequenced either directly or after in vitro stimulation (not recorded which). The sequence derives from a human donor in good health (CMV status not recorded). Some clones in this sample may be carry-over from other donors' samples. This chain connects TRBV11-2 to TRBJ2-4; 7 nucleotides match TRBD1. The CDR3 nucleotides are TGTGCCAGCAGCTCCTGGACAGGAAAGGACATTCAGTACTTC. This gives the protein CASSSWTGKDIQYF.